This T cell receptor (beta chain) was retrieved from a study of blood T cells in healthy people across ages. The use of a sample-barcoded 5' primer and a J-beta primer mix characterized a second PCR of roughly 7 to 11 cycles. Each CDR3 protein is one row after TCRdb ran MiXCR on the 5' RACE reads. The repertoire holds about 720,000 distinct CDR3 sequences, with 22% as singletons. Study-wide findings and caveats: Strong correlation linked observed beta diversity and percent naive T cells. A conclusive naive versus antigen-experienced comparison was prevented by the unsorted PBMCs.

This clonotype was seen more than once but under ten times. Its antigen is not known. Trimming left V 5 bases short and J 1 base short, with 12 bases between. The CDR3 contains 14 residues. Per germline, CDR1 LGHNA and CDR2 YNFKEQ. Every sample had a minimum of 6 million PBMCs isolated. This receptor was taken from a man between 70 and 80 years old in good health. The sample was blood. The gene calls are TRBV4-2 and TRBJ2-7; possibly TRBD2 for D (5 bases). The CDR3 region has the DNA TGTGCCAGCAGCGACCTCCGGGGTTCCTACGAGCAGTACTTC. This sequence encodes CASSDLRGSYEQYF.